This T cell receptor (beta chain) is drawn from a study of cytomegalovirus exposure and HLA in healthy donors. Study-wide results and limits: Cytomegalovirus association was listed for under 200 TCR beta chains. Later, an analysis found that TCR clusters from the first cohort tended to co-occur in the 120 validation repertoires.

The protocol was immunoSEQ multiplex PCR, while the TCRdb copy is restricted to in-frame clones and leaves out a portion. The table includes 200,000 to 250,000 clones, around four fifths detected once. Regarding this clone: Its antigen is not known.

Germline values: CDR1 SGHAT, CDR2 FQNNGV. This CDR3 contains 17 residues. Trimming left V 2 bases short and J 2 bases short, with 19 bases between. V usage is TRBV11-2 and J usage is TRBJ2-7; D not certain. The material sequenced was PBMCs. The sequence was collected from a woman between 18 and 29 years old in good health and CMV-seronegative. This chain's CDR3 is CASSLRVHPDFPYEQYF. The CDR3 nucleotides read TGTGCCAGCAGCTTACGGGTACACCCCGACTTTCCCTACGAGCAGTACTTC.